Listed below are T cell receptor beta chains from one sample, sequenced in a study of cytomegalovirus exposure and HLA in healthy donors. Only in-frame clones appear in the TCRdb table, and some are missing; sequencing was by immunoSEQ multiplex PCR. The table records some 320,000 clones, 75% to 90% of them present only once. The sample comprised PBMCs. The receptors shown here come from a young woman in good health and CMV-seropositive. Each CDR3 is given with its conserved first and last residue. A D gene is named only where the DNA matches it firmly. Clone size, where shown, is once, few, many, or a class for clones that have expanded.

TRBD1	-	TRBV14	TRBJ2-7	CASSLGQGPYEQYF	TGTGCCAGCAGCCTCGGACAGGGGCCCTACGAGCAGTACTTC
-	-	TRBV30	TRBJ2-2	CAFQGYTGELFF	TGTGCCTTTCAGGGTTACACCGGGGAGCTGTTTTTT
TRBD1	few	TRBV6-6	TRBJ1-5	CASSYQGERVQPQHF	TGTGCCAGCAGTTACCAGGGGGAGAGGGTTCAGCCCCAGCATTTT
-	-	TRBV2	TRBJ2-3	CASSAVSRTDTQYF	TGTGCCAGCAGTGCCGTATCGAGGACAGATACGCAGTATTTT
-	-	TRBV7-7	TRBJ2-5	CASSFRYQETQYF	TGTGCCAGCAGCTTTCGGTACCAAGAGACCCAGTACTTC
-	once	TRBV5-1	TRBJ1-2	CASSFQGRVGYTF	TGCGCCAGCAGCTTTCAGGGGCGGGTAGGCTACACCTTC
-	few	TRBV15	TRBJ2-7	CATSILWGSYEQYF	TGTGCCACCAGCATTCTCTGGGGCTCCTACGAGCAGTACTTC
TRBD1	-	TRBV13	TRBJ1-5	CASSLSSGGVQPQHF	TGTGCCAGCAGCTTAAGTTCAGGGGGCGTTCAGCCCCAGCATTTT
-	few	TRBV28	TRBJ1-2	CASSSPGTLPKGYTF	TGTGCCAGCAGTTCTCCAGGGACACTACCCAAGGGCTACACCTTC
-	-	TRBV4-2	TRBJ2-3	CASSQDAGRPWDTQYF	TGTGCCAGCAGCCAAGATGCAGGCCGTCCATGGGATACGCAGTATTTT
-	-	TRBV15	TRBJ2-3	CATMTGHYTDTQYF	TGTGCCACGATGACGGGACATTACACAGATACGCAGTATTTT
TRBD1	-	TRBV5-4	TRBJ2-7	CASSVTGESYEQYF	TGTGCCAGCAGCGTTACAGGGGAAAGCTACGAGCAGTACTTC
-	-	TRBV5-5	TRBJ2-1	CASSLRGVGDEQFF	TGTGCCAGCAGCCTCCGGGGCGTGGGAGATGAGCAGTTCTTC
TRBD2	-	TRBV11-2	TRBJ2-5	CASSLTSGGIKETQYF	TGTGCCAGCAGCTTGACTAGCGGGGGGATCAAAGAGACCCAGTACTTC
-	-	TRBV2	TRBJ1-2	CASSEVVRGHYGYTF	TGTGCCAGCAGTGAAGTGGTCAGGGGCCATTATGGCTACACCTTC
-	-	TRBV6-1	TRBJ1-2	CASSEVYVNYGYTF	TGTGCCAGCAGTGAAGTATACGTTAACTATGGCTACACCTTC
-	-	TRBV5-6	TRBJ1-5	CASSLGPGTISNQPQHF	TGTGCCAGCAGCTTGGGACCCGGGACCATAAGCAATCAGCCCCAGCATTTT
-	-	TRBV5-4	TRBJ2-1	CASSSWGHNEQFF	TGTGCCAGCAGTAGTTGGGGACACAATGAGCAGTTCTTC
-	-	TRBV28	TRBJ2-2	CASSRWAGASNERWTGELFF	TGTGCCAGCAGCCGGTGGGCGGGGGCTTCGAACGAGAGATGGACCGGGGAGCTGTTTTTT
TRBD1	-	TRBV7-8	TRBJ2-7	CASSLGGGGLVGHTYEQYF	TGTGCCAGCAGCTTAGGAGGGGGCGGATTAGTAGGGCACACCTACGAGCAGTACTTC
-	-	TRBV7-2	TRBJ2-3	CASSLGGLSTDTQYF	TGTGCCAGCAGCTTAGGTGGCTTGAGCACAGATACGCAGTATTTT
-	-	TRBV28	TRBJ2-2	CASSLIPAGSGELFF	TGTGCCAGCAGTTTAATCCCGGCCGGCAGCGGGGAGCTGTTTTTT
-	-	TRBV9	TRBJ1-6	CASSPVGDYNSPLHF	TGTGCCAGCAGCCCAGTAGGGGACTATAATTCACCCCTCCACTTT
-	-	TRBV10-3	TRBJ1-5	CAIRAADHSNQPQHF	TGTGCCATCAGGGCGGCCGACCATAGCAATCAGCCCCAGCATTTT
-	-	TRBV30	TRBJ1-3	CAWKAEGNTIYF	TGTGCCTGGAAGGCAGAAGGAAACACCATATATTTT
-	-	TRBV28	TRBJ1-2	CASSPGRPLVDGYTF	TGTGCCAGCAGTCCGGGACGGCCTCTGGTCGACGGCTACACCTTC
-	once	TRBV30	TRBJ2-3	CAWSLRADTQYF	TGTGCCTGGAGCCTCAGGGCAGATACGCAGTATTTT
-	-	TRBV5-1	TRBJ1-4	CASSFWGPANEKLFF	TGCGCCAGCAGCTTTTGGGGTCCAGCTAATGAAAAACTGTTTTTT